This T cell receptor (beta chain) was sequenced in a study of T-cell reconstitution after alpha-beta-depleted transplantation in children. This sample's TCRbeta library carried unique molecular identifier barcodes. A single record per CDR3 protein comes from TCRdb applying MiXCR to the PCR reads. The data show some 500,000 distinct CDR3 sequences, around 17% seen once. The CDR3 is 14 amino acids. Deletions cut 6 bases from V and 3 bases from J, with 15 bases between. The germline V gene encodes CDR1 MNHNS and CDR2 SASEGT. The chain links TRBV6-1 to TRBJ2-7; the D gene is possibly TRBD1 (6 bases). Material: PBMCs from the stem cell graft donor, obtained from the stem cell graft. The receptor's source is a human donor who donated a stem cell graft to a child with acute lymphoblastic leukemia. The CDR3 DNA reads as TGTGCCAGCAGCGCCCATCGGGACATCTACGAGCAGTACTTC. Its translation: CASSAHRDIYEQYF.